Presented here are 30 T cell receptor beta chains from one specimen sequenced in a study of beta chain features in type 1 diabetes. Expressed TCRB transcripts were sequenced, since all the RNA that had been isolated was reverse transcribed. Sequencing used immunoSEQ multiplex PCR; TCRdb keeps in-frame clones, though not all of them. The sample contains 860,000 or so clones, roughly 16% of which appear only once. The sample taken for sequencing was naive CD4+ T cells from blood. These receptor sequences come from a woman aged 18-30 years in good health.

This clone was found a few times. The chain is built from TRBV10-3 and TRBJ2-5; D is possibly TRBD2 (6 bases). The J call may not be correct, given that the DNA end is closer to TRBJ2-7. CDR3 length equals 15 residues. CDR1 is ENHRY, CDR2 SYGVKD, per germline. The CDR3 bases are TGTGCCATCAGTCCCGGGACTCAGAGCTCCTACGAGCAGTACTTC. This codes for CAISPGTQSSYEQYF.

As DNA, the CDR3 is TGTGCCAGCCAGAAACAGGGGGCTGGCACTGAAGCTTTCTTT. Residues: CASQKQGAGTEAFF. The chain carries TRBV18 and TRBJ1-1; 9 bases line up with TRBD1. V was pared by 8 bases and J by 4 bases, with 8 bases of the junction left unmatched. From germline, CDR1 is KGHSH and CDR2 LQKENI. This CDR3 comprises 14 residues. Full variable domain (missing parts from reference TRBV18 and TRBJ1-1): NAGVMQNPRHLVRRRGQEARLRCSPMKGHSHVYWYRQLPEEGLKFMVYLQKENIIDESGMPKERFSAEFPKEGPSILRIQQVVRGDSAAYFCASQKQGAGTEAFFGQGTRLTVV.

The sample holds a few counts of this clone. This chain connects TRBV13 to TRBJ2-5, with 13 bases identical to TRBD2. Germline V CDR1 and CDR2: PRHDT, FYEKMQ (reference sequence). V was clipped by 4 bases and J by 5 bases; unmatched bases: 4. The CDR3 spans 15 residues. CDR3 region: CASSSGLAGEETQYF. In nucleotides, the CDR3 is TGTGCCAGCAGCTCCGGACTAGCGGGAGAGGAGACCCAGTACTTC.

As regards this clone: Other DNA sequences in the same sample also yield this CDR3. The rearrangement uses TRBV27 and TRBJ1-1; D unclear. Trimming removed 2 bases at V and 4 bases at J, with 5 bases between. In germline, CDR1 is MNHEY, CDR2 SMNVEV (reference sequence). The CDR3 totals 12 residues. CDR3: CASSLPGTEAFF. CDR3 DNA: TGTGCCAGCAGTTTACCCGGCACTGAAGCTTTCTTT.

This clone has a handful of counts. This rearrangement joins TRBV6-5 to TRBJ2-7; D possibly corresponds to TRBD1 (6 bases). The V gene lost 6 bases and the J gene lost 4 bases, with 13 bases spanning the gap. Germline CDR1 is MNHEY and CDR2 is SVGAGI. The CDR3 contains 13 residues. CDR3 protein: CASRPTGMYEQYF. The CDR3 DNA follows: TGTGCCAGCAGGCCTACAGGGATGTACGAGCAGTACTTC.

The gene calls are TRBV18 and TRBJ2-5; D not certain. Between the trimmed V and J ends, which lost 3 bases and 2 bases, there was a span of 13 bases. Germline-derived CDR1 and CDR2 are KGHSH and LQKENI. The CDR3 length is 15 residues. The CDR3 DNA reads TGTGCCAGCTCACCCCCCATAGCTCATCAAGAGACCCAGTACTTC. It codes for CASSPPIAHQETQYF.

This clone occurred a few times. This chain joins TRBV5-1 and TRBJ2-3; 10 bases agree with TRBD1. V lost 0 bases to trimming and J lost 1 base; unmatched junction nucleotides: 5. This CDR3 is built from 17 residues. CDR1 SGHRS and CDR2 YFSETQ come from the germline V gene. The CDR3 sequence: CASSLATGTGGTDTQYF. CDR3 in DNA: TGCGCCAGCAGCTTGGCTACCGGGACAGGGGGCACAGATACGCAGTATTTT.

This clone was picked up a small number of times. V is TRBV18 and J is TRBJ2-7; D ambiguous. V was cut by 2 bases and J by 2 bases, with 10 bases left in between. Germline CDR1 is KGHSH and CDR2 is LQKENI. The CDR3 consists of 14 residues. The CDR3 DNA is TGTGCCAGCTCACCAGGGCAAGACACCTACGAGCAGTACTTC. Residues: CASSPGQDTYEQYF. The variable domain in full, with the rest retrieved from reference TRBV18 and TRBJ2-7, is NAGVMQNPRHLVRRRGQEARLRCSPMKGHSHVYWYRQLPEEGLKFMVYLQKENIIDESGMPKERFSAEFPKEGPSILRIQQVVRGDSAAYFCASSPGQDTYEQYFGPGTRLTVT.

In its sample, this clone was seen a few times. The chain joins TRBV7-9 to TRBJ2-1; TRBD1 agrees at 11 bases. CDR3 length: 19 residues. The germline gives CDR1 SEHNR, CDR2 FQNEAQ (reference sequence). The V and J ends lost 5 bases and 1 base, in that order; junction bases with no gene match: 13. CDR3 amino acids: CASSTPPGQGVESYNEQFF. In DNA, the CDR3 is TGTGCCAGCAGCACCCCACCGGGACAGGGGGTTGAGTCCTACAATGAGCAGTTCTTC.

The J gene is TRBJ2-7, the V gene TRBV6-1; D is undetermined. The ends were cut back, 8 bases at V and 9 bases at J, with 26 bases in the middle. CDR1 and CDR2 (germline): MNHNS, SASEGT. The CDR3 loop spans 15 amino acids. The CDR3 loop is CASFEIGVNERVQYF. DNA of the CDR3: TGTGCCAGCTTCGAGATTGGGGTAAATGAACGAGTGCAGTACTTC.

The chain is built from TRBV7-2 and TRBJ2-5; no definite D call. Gene TRBJ2-7 matches the end of the DNA better, so the J call may be wrong. There are 14 residues in the CDR3. Germline-derived CDR1 and CDR2 are SGHTA and FQGNSA. The CDR3 here is CASSLDPYSYEQYF. Written as DNA, the CDR3 is TGTGCCAGCAGCTTAGATCCCTACTCCTACGAGCAGTACTTC.

The CDR3 sequence: CASSLVASLGGELFF. DNA for the CDR3: TGTGCCAGCAGCTTAGTTGCTTCATTAGGGGGGGAACTGTTTTTT. This chain links TRBV7-8 with TRBJ1-4; the D gene is possibly TRBD1 (6 bases). CDR3 size: 15 residues. CDR1 is SGHVS, CDR2 FQNEAQ, per germline. The germline V and J ends were trimmed by 1 base and 12 bases, with 18 bases remaining between them.

This clone was seen a few times. The J gene is TRBJ1-3, the V gene TRBV18; D is unclear. Germline CDR1 KGHSH, CDR2 LQKENI. V lost 3 bases, J lost 4 bases, and 10 bases lay in between. The CDR3 is 14 amino acids. CDR3 bases: TGTGCCAGCTCACCGGAATACAGCGGAAACACCATATATTTT. Its translation is CASSPEYSGNTIYF.

As concerns this clone: The identical CDR3 is also encoded by other nucleotide sequences in the sample. The chain recombines TRBV7-2 with TRBJ2-7; 7 bases are shared with TRBD2. V trimming: 1 base; J trimming: 2 bases; junction bases outside the gene matches: 8. The CDR3 has 16 residues. Germline assignment: CDR1 SGHTA and CDR2 FQGNSA. The CDR3 region is CASSLGVQRGAYEQYF. CDR3 DNA sequence: TGTGCCAGCAGCTTAGGAGTCCAGCGGGGTGCCTACGAGCAGTACTTC.

This clone was detected only a few times. This sample also contains other DNA sequences that code for the same CDR3. The chain recombines TRBV7-2 with TRBJ2-7, with no clear D. The germline V gene has CDR1 SGHTA and CDR2 FQGNSA. The germline V and J ends were trimmed by 5 bases and 3 bases, with 14 bases remaining between them. This CDR3 has 14 amino acids. DNA of the CDR3: TGTGCCAGCAGCGACGGCGGTAGGTACTACGAGCAGTACTTC. Its protein is CASSDGGRYYEQYF.

This sequence joins TRBV18 and TRBJ2-2; the D is unclear. This CDR3 comprises 12 residues. Trimming took 2 bases from V and 7 from J, leaving 5 bases between them. CDR1 and CDR2 (germline): KGHSH, LQKENI. CDR3 sequence (DNA): TGTGCCAGCTCACCAGGGGTCGGGGAGCTGTTTTTT. This translates into CASSPGVGELFF.

This clone was found once. The CDR3 region is CASSLGGQYSNQPQHF. Written as DNA, the CDR3 is TGTGCCAGCAGCTTAGGGGGACAGTATAGCAATCAGCCCCAGCATTTT. V usage is TRBV7-9 and J usage is TRBJ1-5, with TRBD1 matching 7 bases. The CDR3 runs 16 residues. The germline V gene encodes CDR1 SEHNR and CDR2 FQNEAQ (reference sequence). V dropped 1 base and J dropped 0; count of bases not matched to a gene: 3.

This clone was counted many times. This chain joins TRBV10-3 and TRBJ2-2, with 9 positions matching TRBD1. V was pared by 11 bases and J by 5 bases, with 9 bases of the junction left unmatched. The CDR3 sequence is 14 residues long. CDR1 ENHRY and CDR2 SYGVKD come from the germline V gene. CDR3 coding DNA: TGTGCCTCCCAATCCGGACAGGGGACCGGGGAGCTGTTTTTT. This sequence encodes CASQSGQGTGELFF.

The sample holds a few counts of this clone. The chain joins TRBV5-1 to TRBJ2-3, with D maybe TRBD2 (5 bases). The CDR3 runs 15 residues. CDR1 and CDR2 from the germline V gene are SGHRS and YFSETQ. Trimming stripped 3 bases from V and 5 bases from J, with 16 bases between. The CDR3 spells CASSSLGVGGDTQYF. CDR3 coding DNA: TGCGCCAGCAGCTCCCTCGGGGTAGGCGGAGATACGCAGTATTTT.

The chain links TRBV6-4 to TRBJ2-3; TRBD1 might be the D (6 bases). The CDR3 runs 14 residues. The V gene lost 6 bases and the J gene lost 2 bases, with 12 bases spanning the gap. CDR1 is MRHNA and CDR2 is SNTAGT in the germline V gene. In nucleotides, the CDR3 is TGTGCCAGCAGCGAGACAGGTACCACAGATACGCAGTATTTT. Translated: CASSETGTTDTQYF.

This clone was found a few times. The chain recombines TRBV6-1 with TRBJ2-1; TRBD2 matches at 7 bases. Trimming removed 4 bases from V and 9 bases from J; junction bases left unmatched: 12. CDR3 length: 15 residues. Germline V lookup: CDR1 MNHNS, CDR2 SASEGT. CDR3 nucleotides: TGTGCCAGCAGTGCCCGGGAGGCGGGACGGGGTGAGCAGTTCTTC. It encodes CASSAREAGRGEQFF.

This clone turned up a few times. The chain couples TRBV7-9 to TRBJ2-3, with 14 bases aligning to TRBD2. The junction had 7 bases not matched to a gene; V was cut back by 5 bases and J by 0 bases. CDR1 and CDR2 (germline): SEHNR, FQNEAQ (reference sequence). The CDR3 is made up of 18 amino acids. CDR3 in DNA: TGTGCCAGCAGCCCCCGACTAGCGGGAGGGCGAAGCACAGATACGCAGTATTTT. Protein: CASSPRLAGGRSTDTQYF.

This clone was detected only a few times. Different DNA sequences within this sample yield the same CDR3. V is TRBV28 and J is TRBJ2-7; 9 bases are a match to TRBD2. CDR3 length equals 16 residues. Trimming cost V 2 bases and J 2 bases; bases outside gene matches: 7. Germline values: CDR1 MDHEN, CDR2 SYDVKM. CDR3 nucleotide sequence: TGTGCCAGCAGTTTAGGTGCTAGCGGGACTACCTACGAGCAGTACTTC. Protein: CASSLGASGTTYEQYF.

This clone occurred a few times. The rearrangement joins TRBV10-3 to TRBJ2-1, with D hard to call. Per the germline V gene, CDR1 is ENHRY and CDR2 is SYGVKD. V was cut by 8 bases and J by 0 bases, with 17 bases left in between. The CDR3 is made up of 16 amino acids. This CDR3 is CAIRARANSSYNEQFF. The CDR3 bases are TGTGCCATCCGGGCAAGAGCGAACAGCTCCTACAATGAGCAGTTCTTC.

This clone showed up just a few times. The sample holds other DNA sequences that translate to the same CDR3. The chain uses TRBV9 and TRBJ2-1, with 8 bases that match TRBD2. Germline CDR1 is SGDLS and CDR2 is YYNGEE. This CDR3 contains 15 residues. The V and J ends lost 2 bases and 1 base, in that order; junction bases with no gene match: 2. The CDR3 sequence is CASSVSGSSYNEQFF. In DNA form, the CDR3 reads TGTGCCAGCAGCGTCAGCGGGAGTTCCTACAATGAGCAGTTCTTC.

This clone was seen a handful of times. The chain combines TRBV16 with TRBJ1-2; unclear D gene. Germline CDR1 KGHSY, CDR2 FQNENV. This CDR3 is built from 15 residues. V was clipped by 0 bases and J by 4 bases, with 12 bases between them. The CDR3 sequence: CASSQSWREFYGYTF. DNA for the CDR3: TGTGCCAGCAGCCAATCGTGGAGGGAGTTCTATGGCTACACCTTC.

Details on this clone: The sample has other DNA sequences that encode this CDR3 too. The CDR3 DNA reads as TGTGCCAGCAGCGTAGCGGTTCAAGAGACCCAGTACTTC. It codes for CASSVAVQETQYF. V and J are TRBV9 and TRBJ2-5; D is unresolved. This CDR3 is 13 amino acids long. CDR1 is SGDLS and CDR2 is YYNGEE in the germline V gene. The V gene lost 0 bases and the J gene lost 2 bases, with 5 bases spanning the gap. Full variable domain (remainder filled in from reference TRBV9 and TRBJ2-5): DSGVTQTPKHLITATGQRVTLRCSPRSGDLSVYWYQQSLDQGLQFLIQYYNGEERAKGNILERFSAQQFPDLHSELNLSSLELGDSALYFCASSVAVQETQYFGPGTRLLVL.

This clone was seen more than once but under ten times. V and J are TRBV7-2 and TRBJ2-7, with D uncertain. Germline V lookup: CDR1 SGHTA, CDR2 FQGNSA. V lost 5 bases and J lost 2, with 10 bases in between. This CDR3 has 13 amino acids. The CDR3, as DNA: TGTGCCAGCAGCGAAACTCGACCCTACGAGCAGTACTTC. Its translation: CASSETRPYEQYF. The whole variable domain, filled in from reference TRBV7-2 and TRBJ2-7, reads GAGVSQSPSNKVTEKGKDVELRCDPISGHTALYWYRQSLGQGLEFLIYFQGNSAPDKSGLPSDRFSAERTGGSVSTLTIQRTQQEDSAVYLCASSETRPYEQYFGPGTRLTVT.

This chain uses TRBV4-1 with TRBJ1-5; TRBD1 agrees at 12 bases. The CDR3 is made up of 14 amino acids. V lost 3 bases, J lost 10 bases, and 4 bases stayed unmatched. CDR1 is MGHRA and CDR2 is YSYEKL in the germline V gene. CDR3 region: CASSQGTGGRPQHF. Written as DNA, the CDR3 is TGCGCCAGCAGCCAGGGGACAGGGGGCCGCCCCCAGCATTTT.

This clone was counted between two and nine times. The J gene is TRBJ1-2, the V gene TRBV6-5, with 10 bases aligning to TRBD1. The ends lost 2 bases at V and 8 bases at J; junction bases unmatched: 11. From germline, CDR1 is MNHEY and CDR2 SVGAGI. The CDR3 is made up of 16 amino acids. The CDR3 nucleotides are TGTGCCAGCAGTTACACCGGGGGACAGGGGTTGTCGGGCTACACCTTC. Its protein is CASSYTGGQGLSGYTF.